This TCR beta chain was identified during a study of blood T cell repertoires in COVID-19. This clone was detected once. Sequenced by immunoSEQ multiplex PCR; TCRdb stores in-frame clones only, minus some. The table lists tens of thousands of clones, 86% of them singletons. Trimming cost V 0 bases and J 3 bases, with 12 bases left between them. Germline V gene data show CDR1 as SGHNT and CDR2 as YYREEE (reference sequence). CDR3 length: 15 amino acids. The sequence came from a human donor in a cohort sampled during active COVID-19. The gene calls are TRBV5-4 and TRBJ1-1; possible D gene TRBD1, 6 bases. The specimen sequenced was peripheral blood. CDR3 nucleotide sequence: TGTGCCAGCAGCTTGGCTGCCAGGGGTGACACTGAAGCTTTCTTT. Translating it yields CASSLAARGDTEAFF. The variable domain in full, completed from reference TRBV5-4 and TRBJ1-1, reads ETGVTQSPTHLIKTRGQQVTLRCSSQSGHNTVSWYQQALGQGPQFIFQYYREEENGRGNFPPRFSGLQFPNYSSELNVNALELDDSALYLCASSLAARGDTEAFFGQGTRLTVV.